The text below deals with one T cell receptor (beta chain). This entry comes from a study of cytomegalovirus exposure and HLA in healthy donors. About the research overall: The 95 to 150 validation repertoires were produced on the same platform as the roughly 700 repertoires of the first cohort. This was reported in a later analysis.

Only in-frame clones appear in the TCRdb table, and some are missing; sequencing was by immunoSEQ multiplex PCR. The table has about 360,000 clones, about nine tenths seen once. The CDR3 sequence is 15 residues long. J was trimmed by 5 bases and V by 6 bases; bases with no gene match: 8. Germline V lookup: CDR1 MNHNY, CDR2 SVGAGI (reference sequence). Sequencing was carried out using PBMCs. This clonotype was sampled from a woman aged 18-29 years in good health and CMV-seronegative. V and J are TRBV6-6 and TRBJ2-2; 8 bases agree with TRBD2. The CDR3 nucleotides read TGTGCCAGCAGGACCGGGACTAGTGGAACCGGGGAGCTGTTTTTT. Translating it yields CASRTGTSGTGELFF.